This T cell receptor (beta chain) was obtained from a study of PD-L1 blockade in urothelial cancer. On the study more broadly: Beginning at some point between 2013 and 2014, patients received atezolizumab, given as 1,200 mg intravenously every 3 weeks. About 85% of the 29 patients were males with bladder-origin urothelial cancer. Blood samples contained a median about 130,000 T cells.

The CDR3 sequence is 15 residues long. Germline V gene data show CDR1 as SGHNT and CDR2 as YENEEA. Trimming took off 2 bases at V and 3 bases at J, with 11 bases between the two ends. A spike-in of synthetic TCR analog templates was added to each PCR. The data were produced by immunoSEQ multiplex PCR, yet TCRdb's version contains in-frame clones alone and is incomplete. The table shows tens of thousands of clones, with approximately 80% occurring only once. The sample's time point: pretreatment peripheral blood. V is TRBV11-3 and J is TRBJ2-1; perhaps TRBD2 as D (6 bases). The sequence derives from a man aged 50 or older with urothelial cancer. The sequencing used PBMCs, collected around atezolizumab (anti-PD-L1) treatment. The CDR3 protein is CASSLSGPFYNEQFF. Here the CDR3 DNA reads TGTGCCAGCAGCTTAAGCGGGCCCTTCTACAATGAGCAGTTCTTC.